This passage covers 7 T cell receptor beta chains from one sample sequenced in a study of T cells in Graves' hyperthyroidism and ophthalmopathy (dated by TCRdb to between 2017 and 2020). Library preparation was by multiplex PCR. TCRdb names Illumina HiSeq 2000 as the instrument used. TCR beta CDR3 regions were amplified from RNA transcripts. The TCR CDR3 was subjected to a first round of RT-PCR using the HTBI primer set and the Qiagen OneStep RT-PCR kit. TCRdb reprocessing: public reads trimmed at Q25 with fastp, clones called with MiXCR, in-frame beta chains kept. Entries that share a CDR3 protein sequence are merged under the most common genes and DNA. For this sample the table gives 380,000 or so distinct CDR3 sequences, of which 19% were detected only once. The leading ten clones occupy about 3.5% of the sample. The sample was blood. These receptors came from a woman under 30 with Graves' hyperthyroidism.

This clonotype was observed many times. CDR3 protein: CASTLGGAYGGYGYTF. The CDR3 coding sequence is TGTGCCAGCACCCTTGGGGGCGCCTATGGGGGCTATGGCTACACCTTC. The chain recombines TRBV6-1 with TRBJ1-2; a weak D match, TRBD1 (6 bases). Germline CDR1 reads MNHNS; CDR2 reads SASEGT. Trimming pared 7 bases from V and 4 bases from J, leaving 22 bases between. The length of the CDR3 is 16 residues.

V and J are TRBV10-1 and TRBJ1-1; TRBD1 matches at 8 bases. The CDR3 loop spans 15 amino acids. V was pared by 6 bases and J by 1 base, with 7 bases of the junction left unmatched. Germline CDR1 and CDR2: WNHNN and SYGVQD (reference sequence). The CDR3 loop reads CASSPHRGSNTEAFF. The CDR3 DNA sequence: TGCGCCAGCAGCCCACACAGGGGGTCGAACACTGAAGCTTTCTTT.

This clonotype was observed many times. The chain combines TRBV19 with TRBJ1-2; D may be TRBD1 (5 bases). There are 14 residues in the CDR3. CDR1 is LNHDA, CDR2 SQIVND, per germline (reference sequence). Trimming cost V 4 bases and J 5 bases, with 14 bases left between them. CDR3 nucleotide sequence: TGTGCCAGTAGTACGCCCGGGACTAGTTATGGCTACACCTTC. This gives the protein CASSTPGTSYGYTF.

This clonotype was picked up many times. This chain links TRBV19 with TRBJ1-5, with no clear D. The V gene lost 3 bases and the J gene lost 0 bases, with 12 bases spanning the gap. Germline CDR1 is LNHDA and CDR2 is SQIVND (reference sequence). CDR3 length equals 16 residues. The CDR3, as DNA: TGTGCCAGTAGTATCCAGATTCAATATAGCAATCAGCCCCAGCATTTT. Its translation: CASSIQIQYSNQPQHF.

As for this clonotype: The junction does not match germline at one end; this may be a read error. The chain carries TRBV18 and TRBJ2-5; D call uncertain. The CDR3 length is 11 residues. Germline V gives CDR1 KGHSH, CDR2 LQKENI. The CDR3 spells CASSTREAQYF. The CDR3 DNA follows: TGTGCCAGCTCGACCCGAGAGGCCCAGTACTTC.

This clonotype was counted many times. The rearrangement uses TRBV20-1 and TRBJ2-7; 7 nucleotides align to TRBD1. The length of the CDR3 is 15 residues. Germline trimming cut 3 bases from V and 5 bases from J; bases unmatched to any gene: 13. Germline CDR1 is DFQATT and CDR2 is SNEGSKA (reference sequence). The CDR3, as DNA: TGCAGTGCTAGGTTAAACAGGGGCGAGGGGGACGAGCAGTACTTC. Encoded protein: CSARLNRGEGDEQYF.

In its sample, this clonotype was seen many times. This chain uses TRBV29-1 with TRBJ2-1, with a possible D match to TRBD2 (6 bases). Germline CDR1 SQVTM, CDR2 ANQGSEA. CDR3 size: 15 residues. Trimming shortened V by 3 bases and J by 0 bases, and 12 bases separated the two germline ends. The CDR3 nucleotides read TGCAGCGTTGATGGAGGGTCGGGCTCCTACAATGAGCAGTTCTTC. This gives the protein CSVDGGSGSYNEQFF.